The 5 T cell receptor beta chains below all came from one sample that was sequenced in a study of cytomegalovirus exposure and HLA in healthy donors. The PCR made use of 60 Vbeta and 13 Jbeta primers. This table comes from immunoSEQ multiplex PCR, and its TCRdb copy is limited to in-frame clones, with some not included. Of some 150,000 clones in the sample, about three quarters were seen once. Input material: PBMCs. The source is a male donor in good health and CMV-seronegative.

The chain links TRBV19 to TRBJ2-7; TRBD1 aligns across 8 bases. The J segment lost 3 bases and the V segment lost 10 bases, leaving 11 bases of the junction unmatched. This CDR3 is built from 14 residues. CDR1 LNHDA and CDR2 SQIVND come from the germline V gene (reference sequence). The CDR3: CATRIGTGLYEQYF. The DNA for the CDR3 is TGTGCCACCCGGATCGGGACAGGCCTCTACGAGCAGTACTTC.

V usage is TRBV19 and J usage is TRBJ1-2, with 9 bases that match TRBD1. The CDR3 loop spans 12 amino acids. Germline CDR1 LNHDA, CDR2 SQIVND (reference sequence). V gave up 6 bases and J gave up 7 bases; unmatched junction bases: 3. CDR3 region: CASRTGGRGYTF. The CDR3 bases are TGTGCCAGTAGAACAGGGGGCCGTGGCTACACCTTC.

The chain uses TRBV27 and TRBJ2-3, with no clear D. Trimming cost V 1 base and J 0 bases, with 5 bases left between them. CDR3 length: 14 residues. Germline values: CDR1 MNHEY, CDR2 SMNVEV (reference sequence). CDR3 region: CASSLWASTDTQYF. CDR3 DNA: TGTGCCAGCAGTTTATGGGCTAGCACAGATACGCAGTATTTT.

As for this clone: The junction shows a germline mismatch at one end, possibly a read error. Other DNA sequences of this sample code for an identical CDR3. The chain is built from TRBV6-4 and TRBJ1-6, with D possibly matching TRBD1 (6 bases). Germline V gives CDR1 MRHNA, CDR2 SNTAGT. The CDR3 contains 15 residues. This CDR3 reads CASSARDTDNSPLHF. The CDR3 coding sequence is TGTGCCAGCAGTGCACGGGACACCGATAATTCGCCCCTCCACTTT.

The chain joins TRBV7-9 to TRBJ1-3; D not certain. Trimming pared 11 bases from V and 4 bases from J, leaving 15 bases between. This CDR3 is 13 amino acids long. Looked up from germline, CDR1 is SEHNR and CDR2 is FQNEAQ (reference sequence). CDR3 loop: CAVPSPRGNTIYF. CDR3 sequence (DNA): TGTGCCGTCCCCTCCCCGCGAGGAAACACCATATATTTT.